Following are 17 T cell receptor beta chains from one sample sequenced in a study of shared clonotypes between healthy human individuals. Repertoires were generated with immunoSEQ multiplex PCR, while TCRdb's copy carries only in-frame clones and drops some. The sample records fewer than 1 million clones, 96% being singletons. CD45RO-negative cells were positively selected for CCR7, leaving out terminally differentiated effector memory CD45RA+ cells. The specimen sequenced was naive CD8+ T cells sorted from blood. The source is a man aged 30 to 39 in good health.

The gene calls are TRBV7-2 and TRBJ2-7, with D maybe TRBD2 (5 bases). Germline assignment: CDR1 SGHTA and CDR2 FQGNSA. V lost 0 bases, J lost 4 bases, and 16 bases lay in between. The CDR3 runs to 16 residues. The CDR3 bases are TGTGCCAGCAGCTTAGCCCCCCGGGATGCTGGGTACGAGCAGTACTTC. This sequence encodes CASSLAPRDAGYEQYF.

The V call is TRBV4-2, the J call TRBJ1-2; 7 nucleotides agree with TRBD1. Germline CDR1 LGHNA, CDR2 YNFKEQ. The CDR3 sequence is 15 residues long. V shed 1 base, J shed 4 bases, and the junction held 6 bases outside the gene matches. For the CDR3, the DNA is TGTGCCAGCAGCCAAGTTATGTGGGACAGCTATGGCTACACCTTC. Amino acids: CASSQVMWDSYGYTF.

The rearrangement links TRBV7-9 to TRBJ2-7; 7 bases align to TRBD1. V dropped 4 bases and J dropped 2; count of bases not matched to a gene: 14. This CDR3 has 17 residues. CDR1 is SEHNR, CDR2 FQNEAQ, per germline (reference sequence). In DNA form, the CDR3 reads TGTGCCAGCAGCTCGCCCCTGGGGACAGAAGCAACCTACGAGCAGTACTTC. Its protein product is CASSSPLGTEATYEQYF.

V is TRBV7-6 and J is TRBJ2-7; tentatively, D is TRBD1 (6 bases). CDR3 length: 15 amino acids. The germline gives CDR1 SGHVS, CDR2 FNYEAQ. V was trimmed by 3 bases and J by 5 bases, leaving 17 bases between them. The CDR3 coding sequence is TGTGCCAGCAGCTTCGGAACAGGGCCTTCAAACGAGCAGTACTTC. As protein: CASSFGTGPSNEQYF.

The chain combines TRBV5-1 with TRBJ2-7; D unresolved. CDR1 SGHRS and CDR2 YFSETQ come from the germline V gene. This CDR3 region has 13 residues. V was pared by 5 bases and J by 5 bases, with 14 bases between. The CDR3 nucleotides are TGCGCCAGCAGTTTATCCCTATCTAACGAGCAGTACTTC. Translated: CASSLSLSNEQYF.

The V gene is TRBV5-4, the J gene TRBJ2-2, with TRBD2 matching over 13 bases. CDR3 size: 17 residues. Unmatched junction bases numbered 7, after V lost 3 bases and J lost 5 bases. Germline values: CDR1 SGHNT, CDR2 YYREEE (reference sequence). CDR3 sequence (DNA): TGTGCCAGCAGCTATCGGACTAGCGGGAGTACAACCGGGGAGCTGTTTTTT. This gives the protein CASSYRTSGSTTGELFF.

This rearrangement joins TRBV27 to TRBJ1-2; TRBD1 is a possible D gene (6 bases). Germline V CDR1 and CDR2: MNHEY, SMNVEV (reference sequence). CDR3 length equals 11 residues. V lost 5 bases to trimming and J lost 8 bases, with 9 bases between them. CDR3 nucleotide sequence: TGTGCCAGCAGTCAGGGGAGGGGCTACACCTTC. Translated: CASSQGRGYTF.

V and J are TRBV27 and TRBJ2-3; D may be TRBD1 or TRBD2 (5 bases each). Germline values: CDR1 MNHEY, CDR2 SMNVEV (reference sequence). V lost 6 bases and J 4 bases, leaving 5 bases between the germline ends. The CDR3 is 11 amino acids. CDR3 residues: CASRGADTQYF. The DNA of the CDR3 is TGTGCCAGCAGGGGGGCAGATACGCAGTATTTT.

The CDR3 loop reads CASRRQGADEQFF. For the CDR3, the DNA is TGTGCCAGCAGACGACAGGGCGCGGATGAGCAGTTCTTC. The chain has TRBV9 and TRBJ2-1; 7 bases agree with TRBD1. The V gene end was trimmed by 5 bases and the J gene end by 8 bases; junction bases not matched to a gene: 7. The CDR3 has 13 residues. Germline V gives CDR1 SGDLS, CDR2 YYNGEE.

Regarding this clone: Other DNA sequences in this specimen translate into the identical CDR3. The rearrangement joins TRBV19 to TRBJ2-3; D call uncertain. Deletions cut 4 bases from V and 2 bases from J, with 7 bases between. CDR3 size: 13 residues. The germline CDR1 and CDR2 sequences are LNHDA and SQIVND (reference sequence). The CDR3 reads CASSTISTDTQYF. CDR3 coding DNA: TGTGCCAGTAGTACGATTTCCACAGATACGCAGTATTTT.

The chain recombines TRBV4-1 with TRBJ2-1; TRBD2 aligns across 11 bases. Germline-derived CDR1 and CDR2 are MGHRA and YSYEKL. This CDR3 has 16 residues. The junction had 6 bases not matched to a gene; V was cut back by 2 bases and J by 6 bases. CDR3 sequence: CASSQFSGRAANEQFF. CDR3 DNA sequence: TGCGCCAGCAGCCAATTTAGCGGGAGGGCCGCCAATGAGCAGTTCTTC.

This chain joins TRBV9 and TRBJ2-3; maybe TRBD2 (6 bases). CDR1 and CDR2 (germline): SGDLS, YYNGEE. This CDR3 is built from 15 residues. The ends were cut back, 0 bases at V and 5 bases at J, with 13 bases in the middle. The DNA for the CDR3 is TGTGCCAGCAGCGTAGACGGGAGTTTGGGAGATACGCAGTATTTT. Encoded protein: CASSVDGSLGDTQYF.

The V call is TRBV30, the J call TRBJ2-1; D perhaps matches TRBD2 (6 bases). The V end was cut by 5 bases, the J end by 0 bases, with 14 bases between. The CDR3 contains 15 residues. The germline V gene encodes CDR1 GTSNPN and CDR2 SVGIG (reference sequence). The CDR3 reads CAWGVDGSSYNEQFF. The CDR3 DNA reads TGTGCCTGGGGCGTCGACGGGAGCTCCTACAATGAGCAGTTCTTC.

The chain joins TRBV11-3 to TRBJ1-3; maybe TRBD1 (6 bases). CDR1 is SGHNT and CDR2 is YENEEA in the germline V gene. Trimming took 5 bases from V and 2 from J, leaving 16 bases between them. The CDR3 sequence is 16 residues long. The CDR3 region is CASSGPGTGTGNTIYF. The CDR3 coding sequence is TGTGCCAGCAGCGGGCCCGGAACAGGGACTGGAAACACCATATATTTT.

The chain recombines TRBV11-2 with TRBJ1-5; the D is unclear. Germline V gene data show CDR1 as SGHAT and CDR2 as FQNNGV. This CDR3 contains 14 residues. V was cut by 0 bases and J by 7 bases, with 10 bases left in between. The CDR3, as DNA: TGTGCCAGCAGCTTAGACTCATCGGGGCAGCCCCAGCATTTT. Protein product: CASSLDSSGQPQHF. The complete variable domain, with remaining parts taken from reference TRBV11-2 and TRBJ1-5, reads EAGVAQSPRYKIIEKRQSVAFWCNPISGHATLYWYQQILGQGPKLLIQFQNNGVVDDSQLPKDRFSAERLKGVDSTLKIQPAKLEDSAVYLCASSLDSSGQPQHFGDGTRLSIL.

The J gene is TRBJ2-7, the V gene TRBV27, with 9 bases aligning to TRBD1. Losses at the gene ends were 6 bases for V and 6 bases for J; bases not matched to a gene: 3. Germline CDR1 MNHEY, CDR2 SMNVEV (reference sequence). The length of the CDR3 is 12 residues. CDR3 residues: CASRQGAFEQYF. The CDR3 nucleotides read TGTGCCAGCAGACAGGGGGCCTTCGAGCAGTACTTC.

V usage is TRBV27 and J usage is TRBJ2-3; D remains unclear. This CDR3 contains 16 residues. CDR1 and CDR2 from the germline V gene are MNHEY and SMNVEV (reference sequence). V was cut by 2 bases and J by 0 bases, with 12 bases left in between. CDR3 coding DNA: TGTGCCAGCAGTTTAGATAACAGATATAGCACAGATACGCAGTATTTT. Protein sequence: CASSLDNRYSTDTQYF.